This TCR beta chain was documented in a study of regulatory T cells in long-lasting Graves disease. The germline CDR1 and CDR2 sequences are MNHNS and SASEGT. V lost 6 bases to trimming and J lost 0 bases, with 12 bases between them. CDR3 length: 15 amino acids. Ten or more counts support this clonotype. Researchers made TCR beta libraries by using iRepertoire HTBI primers and running Arm-PCR on CDR3 regions. Authors' data handling: Spanning all samples, the identified segments comprised roughly 66 TRBV and about 13 TRBJ. From the multiplex PCR reads, TCRdb called clonotypes with MiXCR, one entry per CDR3 protein. The V and J calls here are based on TCRdb, not the publication. The data contain about 210,000 distinct CDR3 sequences, roughly a fifth of them seen just once; the ten biggest clones take up about 10%. Time point of the sample: newly diagnosed GD, antithyroid drugs for less than 3 months. RNA isolated from PBMCs was used to make the TCR library.

The same specimen was also included in a second study, on T cells in Graves' hyperthyroidism and ophthalmopathy. As reported in that work: Orbital computed tomography and thyroid ultrasound, together with serum TRAb and thyroxine and clinical symptoms, were used for diagnoses. The study used the HTBI primer set for a first-round RT-PCR of the TCR CDR3. In blood, most of the thyroid clonotypes expanded above 0.001 were also present.

The receptor was isolated from a woman in her 30s with Graves disease. The source was peripheral blood mononuclear cells (PBMCs), collected at new diagnosis, from a patient treated with antithyroid drugs. This chain links TRBV6-1 with TRBJ1-5; a weak D match, TRBD1 (5 bases). The CDR3 DNA sequence: TGTGCCAGCAGAGACGCAAGGGGTAGCAATCAGCCCCAGCATTTT. Its protein product is CASRDARGSNQPQHF.